This passage covers 15 T cell receptor beta chains from one sample sequenced in a study of human thymus T cells. Clones were sequenced by immunoSEQ multiplex PCR, and TCRdb holds only the in-frame ones, with some missing. The repertoire includes some 120,000 clones, around 94% of them detected once, and more than 0.02% sits in the top ten. Thymus pieces cut out during corrective heart surgery were the tissue that was used. Sequencing used thymus tissue. All receptors come from a boy under three years old with a congenital heart defect but otherwise immunologically healthy.

V usage is TRBV18 and J usage is TRBJ1-2, with unresolved D. Germline V gives CDR1 KGHSH, CDR2 LQKENI. V was clipped by 3 bases and J by 4 bases, with 9 bases between them. This CDR3 has 13 residues. The CDR3 DNA reads as TGTGCCAGCTCACCGCGGCGGTGCTATGGCTACACCTTC. Residues: CASSPRRCYGYTF. The full variable domain, rest sourced from reference TRBV18 and TRBJ1-2, is NAGVMQNPRHLVRRRGQEARLRCSPMKGHSHVYWYRQLPEEGLKFMVYLQKENIIDESGMPKERFSAEFPKEGPSILRIQQVVRGDSAAYFCASSPRRCYGYTFGSGTRLTVV.

The chain combines TRBV7-8 with TRBJ1-5; 8 positions match TRBD1. Germline V gene lookup returns CDR1 SGHVS and CDR2 FQNEAQ. The V and J ends lost 7 bases and 3 bases, in that order; junction bases with no gene match: 8. The CDR3 has 15 residues. The CDR3 DNA sequence: TGTGCCAGCACCCCAGGGGGCTGGATCAATCAGCCCCAGCATTTT. Its protein product is CASTPGGWINQPQHF. Supplemented by reference TRBV7-8 and TRBJ1-5, the full variable domain reads GAGVSQSPRYKVAKRGQDVALRCDPISGHVSLFWYQQALGQGPEFLTYFQNEAQLDKSGLPSDRFFAERPEGSVSTLKIQRTQQEDSAVYLCASTPGGWINQPQHFGDGTRLSIL.

The V call is TRBV19, the J call TRBJ1-3, with D possibly TRBD1 on 5 matching bases. The V and J ends lost 3 bases and 3 bases respectively, with 12 bases between them. Germline V gene lookup returns CDR1 LNHDA and CDR2 SQIVND (reference sequence). The CDR3 extends over 15 amino acids. The CDR3 region is CASSIPGTRGNTIYF. The DNA for the CDR3 is TGTGCCAGTAGTATCCCCGGGACCCGTGGAAACACCATATATTTT.

The chain is built from TRBV4-3 and TRBJ2-4; 9 nucleotides align to TRBD1. The CDR3 totals 18 residues. Per germline, CDR1 LGHNA and CDR2 YSLEER. J lost 4 bases, V lost 1 base, and 11 bases had no gene match. CDR3 sequence (DNA): TGCGCCAGCAGCCAAGTAGGCCCCCGGGACAGGGTGAAAAACATTCAGTACTTC. As protein: CASSQVGPRDRVKNIQYF.

This clone was observed a single time. The genes are TRBV27 and TRBJ2-1, with D possibly being TRBD2 (6 bases). The CDR3 sequence is 15 residues long. Trimming took off 3 bases at V and 4 bases at J, with 13 bases between the two ends. CDR1 MNHEY and CDR2 SMNVEV come from the germline V gene (reference sequence). The CDR3 spells CASSFMPRGYNEQFF. DNA of the CDR3: TGTGCCAGCAGTTTTATGCCGCGGGGTTACAATGAGCAGTTCTTC.

The chain links TRBV5-1 to TRBJ2-5; the match to TRBD1 covers 7 bases. The germline V gene encodes CDR1 SGHRS and CDR2 YFSETQ. With V trimmed by 3 bases and J by 4 bases, 9 bases remained unmatched. The CDR3 loop spans 15 amino acids. The CDR3 is CASSSLGQVSETQYF. The CDR3 DNA is TGCGCCAGCAGCTCTCTAGGACAGGTTTCAGAGACCCAGTACTTC.

This clone was seen only once. The chain uses TRBV4-2 and TRBJ2-2, with D maybe TRBD2 (5 bases). Trimming took 2 bases from V and 4 from J, leaving 20 bases between them. The germline V gene has CDR1 LGHNA and CDR2 YNFKEQ. This CDR3 spans 18 amino acids. The CDR3 reads CASSQIPLTSFLTGELFF. CDR3 DNA sequence: TGTGCCAGCAGCCAAATCCCGCTCACTAGTTTCCTCACCGGGGAGCTGTTTTTT.

With regard to this clone: At one end the junction does not follow the germline gene, possibly because of a read error. V usage is TRBV2 and J usage is TRBJ2-3; no clear D gene. Germline V gene data show CDR1 as SNHLY and CDR2 as FYNNEI. This CDR3 has 9 amino acids. This CDR3 reads CASKDTQYF. CDR3 sequence (DNA): TGTGCCAGCAAAGATACGCAGTATTTT.

This rearrangement joins TRBV5-1 to TRBJ2-3; 8 positions agree with TRBD2. Per germline, CDR1 SGHRS and CDR2 YFSETQ. This CDR3 is 17 amino acids long. V dropped 2 bases and J dropped 4; count of bases not matched to a gene: 12. The CDR3 region is CASSFNRGGLEADTQYF. DNA for the CDR3: TGCGCCAGCAGCTTCAATCGTGGGGGACTAGAAGCAGATACGCAGTATTTT.

The rearrangement links TRBV27 to TRBJ2-2; D uncertain. Germline CDR1 reads MNHEY; CDR2 reads SMNVEV (reference sequence). Trimming cost V 9 bases and J 5 bases, with 7 bases left between them. This CDR3 has 11 residues. In DNA, the CDR3 is TGTGCCAGGTCTGAAACCGGGGAGCTGTTTTTT. It specifies CARSETGELFF.

This rearrangement joins TRBV27 to TRBJ1-2; the match to TRBD1 covers 7 bases. The CDR3 length is 12 residues. The germline V gene encodes CDR1 MNHEY and CDR2 SMNVEV (reference sequence). J gave up 8 bases and V 6 bases, and 6 bases lay outside the gene matches. This CDR3 reads CASRRQGSGYTF. The CDR3 DNA reads TGTGCCAGCAGGAGACAGGGAAGCGGCTACACCTTC.

The chain couples TRBV30 to TRBJ2-7, with 8 bases matching TRBD2. CDR1 and CDR2 (germline): GTSNPN, SVGIG (reference sequence). J lost 2 bases, V lost 1 base, and 4 bases had no gene match. This CDR3 has 14 amino acids. As DNA, the CDR3 is TGTGCCTGGAGTGGGCGGGGGGTCACCTACGAGCAGTACTTC. Its translation is CAWSGRGVTYEQYF.

The V gene is TRBV5-4, the J gene TRBJ2-1; TRBD2 is a possible D gene (6 bases). Between the trimmed V and J ends, which lost 4 bases and 4 bases, there was a span of 15 bases. Germline CDR1 and CDR2: SGHNT and YYREEE (reference sequence). The CDR3 consists of 15 residues. The CDR3 region has the DNA TGTGCCAGCAGCCCTGGGACTGCCGAGTACAATGAGCAGTTCTTC. It encodes CASSPGTAEYNEQFF.

This clone was detected once. The chain couples TRBV4-1 to TRBJ2-3; D is uncertain. Trimming cost V 0 bases and J 9 bases, with 10 bases left between them. The CDR3 is made up of 13 amino acids. Germline V gives CDR1 MGHRA, CDR2 YSYEKL. The CDR3 here is CASSQERDDTQYF. In DNA form, the CDR3 reads TGCGCCAGCAGCCAAGAACGCGATGACACGCAGTATTTT.

V gene TRBV2 combines with J gene TRBJ1-2; weak D call: TRBD1 (5 bases). V lost 4 bases, J lost 5 bases, and 29 bases lay in between. Per germline, CDR1 SNHLY and CDR2 FYNNEI. The CDR3 is 19 residues long. As DNA, the CDR3 is TGTGCCAGCAGTGGGGAAGAATACTATATCCCTGGGGGACCATATGGCTACACCTTC. Its translation: CASSGEEYYIPGGPYGYTF.